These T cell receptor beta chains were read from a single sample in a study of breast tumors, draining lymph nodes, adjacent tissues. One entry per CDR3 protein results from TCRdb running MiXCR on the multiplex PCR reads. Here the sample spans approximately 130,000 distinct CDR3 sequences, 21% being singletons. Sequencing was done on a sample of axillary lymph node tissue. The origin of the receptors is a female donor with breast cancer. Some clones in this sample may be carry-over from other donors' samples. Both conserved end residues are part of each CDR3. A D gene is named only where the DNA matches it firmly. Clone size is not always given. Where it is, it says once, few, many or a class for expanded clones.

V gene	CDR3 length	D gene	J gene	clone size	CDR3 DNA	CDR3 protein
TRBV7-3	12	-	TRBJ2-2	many	TGTGCCAGCAGCCCTATCACCGGGGAGCTGTTTTTT	CASSPITGELFF
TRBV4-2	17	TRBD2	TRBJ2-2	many	TGTGCCAGCAGCCAAGAGCGCGGGAGCAATTTGTGGGGGGAGCTGTTTTTT	CASSQERGSNLWGELFF
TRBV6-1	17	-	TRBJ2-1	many	TGTGCCAGCAGTGACCCTCGGGGAGCGGAGTACTACAATGAGCAGTTCTTC	CASSDPRGAEYYNEQFF
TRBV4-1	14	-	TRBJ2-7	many	TGCGCCAGCAGCCAAGACGGGCGGAGGGACGAGCAGTACTTC	CASSQDGRRDEQYF
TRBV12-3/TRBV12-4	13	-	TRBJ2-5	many	TGTGCCAGCACCGTTACAGGTCTCGAGACCCAGTACTTC	CASTVTGLETQYF
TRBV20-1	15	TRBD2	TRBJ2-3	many	TGCAGTGCTGCGGGAGTAGAGGGTAGCACAGATACGCAGTATTTT	CSAAGVEGSTDTQYF
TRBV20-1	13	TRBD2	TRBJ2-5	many	TGCAGTGCTTCATTGGGGGGGGGAGAGACCCAGTACTTC	CSASLGGGETQYF
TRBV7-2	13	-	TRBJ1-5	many	TGTGCCAGCAGCTTAGCTTTAACTCAGCCCCAGCATTTT	CASSLALTQPQHF
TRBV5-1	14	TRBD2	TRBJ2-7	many	TGCGCCAGCAGCTTGGTTGGGAGGGTCTACGAGCAGTACTTC	CASSLVGRVYEQYF
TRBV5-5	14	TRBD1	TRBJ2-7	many	TGTGCCAGCAGCTCGGGACAGCTCACCTACGAGCAGTACTTC	CASSSGQLTYEQYF
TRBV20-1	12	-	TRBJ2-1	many	TGCAGTGCTAAAGGGACTCCCAATGAGCAGTTCTTC	CSAKGTPNEQFF
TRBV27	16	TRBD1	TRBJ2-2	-	TGTGCCAGCAGTTTAGGGACAGGGGGGAACACCGGGGAGCTGTTTTTT	CASSLGTGGNTGELFF
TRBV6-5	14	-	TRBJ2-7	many	TGTGCCAGCAGGGAGAACGTGGGCAGTTACGAGCAGTACTTC	CASRENVGSYEQYF
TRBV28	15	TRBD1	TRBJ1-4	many	TGTGCCAGCAGTGAAACCGGGACAGGGGGAGAAAAACTGTTTTTT	CASSETGTGGEKLFF
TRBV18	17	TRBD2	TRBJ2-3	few	TGTGCCAGCTCACCCGGGGGTAGCGGGACTAGCACAGATACGCAGTATTTT	CASSPGGSGTSTDTQYF
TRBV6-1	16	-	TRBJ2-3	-	TGTGCCAGCAGTGTGGGGGCGGGACGAATGGCAGATACGCAGTATTTT	CASSVGAGRMADTQYF
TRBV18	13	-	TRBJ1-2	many	TGTGCCAGCTCAACGCCCCAGGGCTATGGCTACACCTTC	CASSTPQGYGYTF
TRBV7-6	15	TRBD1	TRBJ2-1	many	TGTGCCAGCAGCTTAGACAGGGGGTTTTACAATGAGCAGTTCTTC	CASSLDRGFYNEQFF
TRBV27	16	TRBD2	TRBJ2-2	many	TGTGCCAGCAGTCCCAGTAGCGGGATTCCCCCCGGGGAGCTGTTTTTT	CASSPSSGIPPGELFF
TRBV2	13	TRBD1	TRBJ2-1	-	TGTGCCAATACCGGGACAGGGTTCAATGAGCAGTTCTTC	CANTGTGFNEQFF
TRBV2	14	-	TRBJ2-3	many	TGTGCCAGCAGTGACGTGGGGAGCACAGATACGCAGTATTTT	CASSDVGSTDTQYF
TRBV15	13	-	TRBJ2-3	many	TGTGCCACCAGCAGGGGAACCACAGATACGCAGTATTTT	CATSRGTTDTQYF
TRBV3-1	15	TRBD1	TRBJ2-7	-	TGTGCCAGCAGCCCCCGGACAGGGATCTCCTACGAGCAGTACTTC	CASSPRTGISYEQYF
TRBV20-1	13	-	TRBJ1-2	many	TGCAGTGCTGAGGCCCCCCTTGACTATGGCTACACCTTC	CSAEAPLDYGYTF
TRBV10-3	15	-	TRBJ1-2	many	TGTGCCATCAGTTCCTACCAGGACGCAGATTATGGCTACACCTTC	CAISSYQDADYGYTF
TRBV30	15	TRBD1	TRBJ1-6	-	TGTGCCTGGAGTGTTAATCGACAGGGACGTTCACCCCTCCACTTT	CAWSVNRQGRSPLHF
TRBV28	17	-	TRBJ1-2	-	TGTGCCAGCAGTTTAGGCTCACTCCTTGATAACCTCTATGGCTACACCTTC	CASSLGSLLDNLYGYTF
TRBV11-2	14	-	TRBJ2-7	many	TGTGCCAGCAGCTTAGGAGGGGGTGGGTGGGAGCAGTACTTC	CASSLGGGGWEQYF
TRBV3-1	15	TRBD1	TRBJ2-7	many	TGTGCCAGCAGCCAAGAAAAACAGGGGTTTCACGAGCAGTACTTC	CASSQEKQGFHEQYF
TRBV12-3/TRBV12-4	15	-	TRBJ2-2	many	TGTGCCAGCACCCCCCAGGGGGGAAACGCCGGGGAGCTGTTTTTT	CASTPQGGNAGELFF
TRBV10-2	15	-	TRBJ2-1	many	TGCGCCAGCATTCGCGCAGGAGAGGTCGGGGATGAGCAGTTCTTC	CASIRAGEVGDEQFF
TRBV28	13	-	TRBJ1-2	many	TGTGCCAGCAGTCCCCCCGCTGGCTATGGCTACACCTTC	CASSPPAGYGYTF
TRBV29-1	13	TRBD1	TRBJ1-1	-	TGCAGCGGGCGGGACAGGGGGCGCCCTGAAGCTTTCTTT	CSGRDRGRPEAFF
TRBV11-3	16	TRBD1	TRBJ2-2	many	TGTGCCAGCAGCCCAACAGGGGGCGCGAGGACCGGGGAGCTGTTTTTT	CASSPTGGARTGELFF
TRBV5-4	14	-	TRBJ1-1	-	TGTGGCAGCAGCTTGGCACAGGTGAACACTGAAGCTTTCTTT	CGSSLAQVNTEAFF
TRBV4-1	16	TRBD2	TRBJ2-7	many	TGCGCCAGCAGCCAGACGCAACTAGCGGGAGCACCCGAGCAGTACTTC	CASSQTQLAGAPEQYF
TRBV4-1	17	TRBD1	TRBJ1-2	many	TGCGCCAGCAGCCAAGCGACAGGGGGGGTTGTTGATTATGGCTACACCTTC	CASSQATGGVVDYGYTF
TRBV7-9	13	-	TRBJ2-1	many	TGTGCCAGCAGCTTAGGTTCCTACAATGAGCAGTTCTTC	CASSLGSYNEQFF
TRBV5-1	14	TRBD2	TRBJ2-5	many	TGCGCCAGCAGCTTGGCCGGTAGCGGGAGTACCCAGTACTTC	CASSLAGSGSTQYF
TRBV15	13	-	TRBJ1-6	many	TGTGCCACCAGCAATACTCTTAATTCACCCCTCCACTTT	CATSNTLNSPLHF
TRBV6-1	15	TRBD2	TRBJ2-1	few	TGTGCCAGCACTGATAGCGGGGGGGGGTACAATGAGCAGTTCTTC	CASTDSGGGYNEQFF
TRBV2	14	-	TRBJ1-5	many	TGTGCCAGCAGTGAAAGACAGGTTAATCAGCCCCAGCATTTT	CASSERQVNQPQHF
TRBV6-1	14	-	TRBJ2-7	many	TGTGCCAGCAGTACCGGGACGGGAACCTACGAGCAGTACTTC	CASSTGTGTYEQYF
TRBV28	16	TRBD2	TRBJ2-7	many	TGTGCCAGCAGTTCCTCGGGACTAGCGGGAGAATGGGAGCAGTACTTC	CASSSSGLAGEWEQYF
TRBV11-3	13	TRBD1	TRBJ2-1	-	TGTGCCAGCAGCCCGGGACAGGGCGATGAGCAGTTCTTC	CASSPGQGDEQFF
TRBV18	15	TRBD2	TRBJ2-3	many	TGTGCCAGCTCGTCTAGCGGCCTTAGCACAGATACGCAGTATTTT	CASSSSGLSTDTQYF
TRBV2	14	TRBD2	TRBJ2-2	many	TGTGCCAGCCGCCCGGGACTAGGGGCCGGGGAGCTGTTTTTT	CASRPGLGAGELFF
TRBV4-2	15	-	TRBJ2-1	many	TGTGCCAGCAGCCAAGGCGGGCGTCTTTACAATGAGCAGTTCTTC	CASSQGGRLYNEQFF
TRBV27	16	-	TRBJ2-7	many	TGTGCCAGCAGTTCTTTGGGACGGCCCGTTGGCGACGAGCAGTACTTC	CASSSLGRPVGDEQYF
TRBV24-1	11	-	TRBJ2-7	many	TGTGCCACCAGTGTAGGGGACGAGCAGTACTTC	CATSVGDEQYF
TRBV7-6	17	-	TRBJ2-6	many	TGTGCCAGCAGCTTCCCCCATAGCGGCTCTGGGGCCAACGTCCTGACTTTC	CASSFPHSGSGANVLTF
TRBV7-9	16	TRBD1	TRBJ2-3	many	TGTGCCAGCCACTCCCGGGACAGGGACTCCACAGATACGCAGTATTTT	CASHSRDRDSTDTQYF
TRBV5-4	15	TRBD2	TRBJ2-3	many	TGTGCCAGCAGCTTGGGCGGGAGCCTCACAGATACGCAGTATTTT	CASSLGGSLTDTQYF
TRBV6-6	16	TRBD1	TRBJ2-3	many	TGTGCCAGCAGGGGACAGGTGGCCTATAGCACAGATACGCAGTATTTT	CASRGQVAYSTDTQYF
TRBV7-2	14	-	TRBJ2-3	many	TGTGCCAGCAGCTCATGGGCCTCAGGGGATACGCAGTATTTT	CASSSWASGDTQYF
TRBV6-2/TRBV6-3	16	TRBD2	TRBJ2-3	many	TGTGCCAGCAGTTACTCGTCTAGCGGAGACACAGATACGCAGTATTTT	CASSYSSSGDTDTQYF
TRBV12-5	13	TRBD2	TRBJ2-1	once	TGTGCTAGTGGTTTGAGGGAGGGAGGTGAGCAGTTCTTC	CASGLREGGEQFF